This TCR beta chain was observed in a study of PD-L1 blockade in urothelial cancer. Generated by immunoSEQ multiplex PCR, the TCRdb table keeps only in-frame clones and is missing some. The data contain more than 95,000 clones, roughly 83% of them singletons. Time point of the sample: peripheral blood 6 weeks after treatment start. Diagnoses among patients were locally advanced or metastatic urothelial carcinoma. Pretreatment sampling and on-treatment sampling together yielded between 1 and 8 samples for each patient. This TCR came from a man over 45 with urothelial cancer. The material sequenced was PBMCs, taken around atezolizumab (anti-PD-L1) treatment.

The CDR3 is CAWSVGETQYF. The CDR3 coding sequence is TGTGCCTGGAGTGTCGGGGAGACCCAGTACTTC. The chain uses TRBV30 and TRBJ2-5; D gene ambiguous. The CDR3 contains 11 residues. The V gene's germline CDR1 is GTSNPN and CDR2 SVGIG (reference sequence). Trimming pared 0 bases from V and 5 bases from J, leaving 4 bases between. Complete variable domain (other parts from reference TRBV30 and TRBJ2-5): SQTIHQWPATLVQPVGSPLSLECTVEGTSNPNLYWYRQAAGRGLQLLFYSVGIGQISSEVPQNLSASRPQDRQFILSSKKLLLSDSGFYLCAWSVGETQYFGPGTRLLVL.